This record covers a single T cell receptor beta chain. CDR3 length: 9 amino acids. CDR1 is MNHEY, CDR2 SVGAGI, per germline. These data belong to a study of technical replicates of blood from a handful of donors. Assay used: immunoSEQ multiplex PCR; TCRdb lists only in-frame clones, some missing. The profile shows around 84,000 clones, more than 80% of them singletons. Sequenced input: T cells isolated from PBMCs. The chain carries TRBV6-5 and TRBJ1-5; weak D call: TRBD1 (5 bases). This clonotype was obtained from a human donor in good health. CDR3 loop: CGAGSPQHF. The CDR3 DNA sequence: TGTGGGGCAGGGTCGCCCCAGCATTTT.